This T cell receptor (beta chain) originates from a study of shared clonotypes between healthy human individuals. Overall study context: Used for every donor were three CD4 naive, three CD4 memory, two CD8 naive and one CD8 memory plate.

Sequencing was at deep level. Clones were sequenced by immunoSEQ multiplex PCR, and TCRdb holds only the in-frame ones, with some missing. The data contain roughly 1,000,000 clones, roughly 74% of them singletons. The CDR3 covers 12 residues. V lost 0 bases and J 5 bases, leaving 5 bases between the germline ends. Looked up from germline, CDR1 is SGHDT and CDR2 is YYEEEE. On this clone itself: Its antigen is not identified.

Study-wide results and caveats: Shared across a few donors were 5% to 6% of the naive CD4 clonotypes. Larger richness was generally estimated for naive than memory subsets.

V and J are TRBV5-6 and TRBJ1-1; D remains ambiguous. The TCR was taken from a man aged 18 to 29 in good health. Some clones in this sample may be carry-over from other donors' samples. Material for sequencing was memory CD4+ T cells from PBMCs. Subset: CD45RA-negative fraction. The chain's CDR3 is CASSLERTEAFF. The CDR3 region has the DNA TGTGCCAGCAGCTTGGAAAGAACTGAAGCTTTCTTT.